This T cell receptor beta chain derives from a study of T cells after somatic rescue of genetic block. The CDR3 consists of 15 residues. Assay: immunoSEQ multiplex PCR; the TCRdb copy retains only in-frame clones and omits some. The table records tens of thousands of clones, about nine tenths of them present only once. Sequenced sample: peripheral blood mononuclear cells (PBMCs). This TCR derives from a woman aged 18 to 35. The chain joins TRBV21-1 to TRBJ2-5; the table names TRBD1, a call not compared with the DNA. TRBV21-1 is a pseudogene. CDR3 nucleotide sequence: TGTGCCAGCAGCAGTCGACAGGGTCCAAAGGAGACCCAGTACTTC. Amino acids: CASSSRQGPKETQYF.